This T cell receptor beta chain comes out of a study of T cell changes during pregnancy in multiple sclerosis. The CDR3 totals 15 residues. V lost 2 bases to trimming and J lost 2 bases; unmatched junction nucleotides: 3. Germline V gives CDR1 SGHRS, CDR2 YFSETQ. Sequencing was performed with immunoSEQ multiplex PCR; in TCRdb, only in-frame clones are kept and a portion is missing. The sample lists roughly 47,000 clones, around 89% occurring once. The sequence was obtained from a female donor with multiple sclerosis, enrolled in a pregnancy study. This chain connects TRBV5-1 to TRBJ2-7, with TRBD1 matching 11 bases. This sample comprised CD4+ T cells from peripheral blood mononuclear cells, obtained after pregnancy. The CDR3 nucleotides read TGCGCCAGCAGCTTCGGGACAGGGGGTACCTACGAGCAGTACTTC. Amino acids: CASSFGTGGTYEQYF.